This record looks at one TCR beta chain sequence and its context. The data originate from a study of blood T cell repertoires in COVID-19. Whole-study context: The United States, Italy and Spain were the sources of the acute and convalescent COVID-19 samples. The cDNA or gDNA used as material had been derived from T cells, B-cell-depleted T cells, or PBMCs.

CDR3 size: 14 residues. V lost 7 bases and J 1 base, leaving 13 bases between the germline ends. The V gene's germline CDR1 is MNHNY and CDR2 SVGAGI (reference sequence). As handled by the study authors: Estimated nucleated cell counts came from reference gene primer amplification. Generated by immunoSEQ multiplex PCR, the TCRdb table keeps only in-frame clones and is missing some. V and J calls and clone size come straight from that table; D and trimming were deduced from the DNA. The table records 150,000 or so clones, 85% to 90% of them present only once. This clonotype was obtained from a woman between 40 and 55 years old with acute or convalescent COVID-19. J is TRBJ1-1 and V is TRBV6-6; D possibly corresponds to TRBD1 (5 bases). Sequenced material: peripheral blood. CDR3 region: CASMRDGGNTEAFF. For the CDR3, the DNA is TGTGCCAGCATGAGGGACGGGGGGAACACTGAAGCTTTCTTT.